This T cell receptor (beta chain) stems from a study of technical replicates of blood from several donors (dated by TCRdb to 2017 to 2019). The CDR3 runs 12 residues from the cysteine to the phenylalanine. The entry retains the CDR3 DNA only, 36 bases that are in frame from base 1. The germline V gene yields SGDLS for CDR1 and YYNGEE for CDR2. The library was produced with the immunoSEQ multiplex PCR assay. TCRdb re-hosts the immuneACCESS table, in-frame sequences only. Its copies lack some clones; in the studies checked, an unresolved V gene accounts for under half of them, and the cause for the rest is not known. Here the sample has some 91,000 clones; 90% to 96% occur a single time. In total, the top ten clones hold approximately 0.22% of the sample. With regard to this clone: Its antigen remains undetermined. Mismatch with germline at one junction end may stem from a read error.

The chain joins TRBV9 to TRBJ2-3; the D gene lacks a confident call. The origin of this receptor is a human donor in good health. The sequenced sample was T cells isolated from PBMCs. The CDR3 reads CASSDSTYTQYF. The DNA sequence is given as TGTGCCAGCAGCGATAGCACATATACGCAGTATTTT.